The T cell receptor (beta chain) under discussion was sequenced for a study of molecular identifiers for immune sequencing clone quantification. Study-wide results and limits: Under 1% of molecules in naive cells, but over 99% of effector molecules, belonged to clones above 20 RNA copies. The sizes of highly expanded clones could be underestimated when identical TCR molecules share a barcode. Jurkat TCR RNA from one cell was spiked into approximately 1 million naive cells, and it was reportedly detectable there.

A remark on this clonotype: Its specificity is unknown. At one of its ends the junction is not consistent with the germline gene, which may arise from a read error.

Bulk libraries came from a prior protocol with listed TCR primers. Each CDR3 protein is one row after TCRdb ran MiXCR on the PCR reads. Counted here are about 510,000 distinct CDR3 sequences, 20% to 25% occurring once; the ten biggest clones make up around 0.86%. The CDR3 is 14 residues long. Per germline, CDR1 LGHNA and CDR2 YSLEER. This chain uses TRBV4-3 with TRBJ2-3; no firm D call. The source of this sequence is a human donor in good health. Some libraries in this study had Jurkat cell RNA spiked in. The sample taken for sequencing was naive CD8+ T cells from blood, with Jurkat cell RNA spiked in. Noted subset: FACS-sorted CD8+CD4-CCR7+CD45RA+ naive T cells. CDR3 DNA: TGCGCCAGCAGCCAAGAGCGGTCCACAGATGCGCAGTATTTT. It codes for CASSQERSTDAQYF.